This TCR beta chain was documented in a study of T cells in Graves' hyperthyroidism and ophthalmopathy. Trimming shortened V by 9 bases and J by 0 bases, and 23 bases separated the two germline ends. The CDR3 contains 17 residues. Germline-derived CDR1 and CDR2 are MNHNS and SASEGT. The sample holds a few counts of this clonotype. Amplification yielded TCR beta CDR3 regions, with RNA transcripts as the source. The HTBI primer set drove a first-round RT-PCR of the TCR CDR3. TCRdb independently ran MiXCR on the multiplex PCR reads; one entry per CDR3 protein. The sample lists over 500,000 distinct CDR3 sequences; around 15% were seen once.

Sequenced material: blood. The J gene is TRBJ1-1, the V gene TRBV6-1; D unclear. This receptor was identified in a woman in her 40s with Graves' hyperthyroidism. CDR3 protein: CASRAVQSPSLNTEAFF. CDR3 DNA sequence: TGTGCCAGTAGGGCGGTCCAGTCTCCCTCCTTGAACACTGAAGCTTTCTTT.